These 11 T cell receptor beta chains were all obtained from the same sample, sequenced in a study of blood T cell repertoires in COVID-19. The assay was immunoSEQ multiplex PCR, and TCRdb's table has in-frame clones only and misses some. The table includes about 54,000 clones, about nine tenths detected once. Material: peripheral blood. These receptor sequences come from a woman in her 40s with active COVID-19.

The genes are TRBV5-6 and TRBJ2-1; 9 bases are a match to TRBD2. From germline, CDR1 is SGHDT and CDR2 YYEEEE. Trimming at V came to 8 bases and at J to 7 bases, leaving 7 bases not matched to a gene. CDR3 length equals 13 residues. The CDR3: CASLSGGINEQFF. The CDR3 DNA reads TGTGCCAGTCTGAGCGGGGGGATTAATGAGCAGTTCTTC.

In nucleotides, the CDR3 is TGCGCCAGCAGAGGGACAGGGGGAACCTATGGCTACACCTTC. Protein sequence: CASRGTGGTYGYTF. The V gene is TRBV10-1, the J gene TRBJ1-2, with 11 positions matching TRBD1. The CDR3 is 14 residues long. CDR1 and CDR2 from the germline V gene are WNHNN and SYGVQD (reference sequence). The ends lost 6 bases at V and 4 bases at J; junction bases unmatched: 4.

This clone was counted a single time. The chain has TRBV6-1 and TRBJ1-2, with D hard to call. The germline V gene encodes CDR1 MNHNS and CDR2 SASEGT. The germline V and J ends were trimmed by 2 bases and 8 bases, with 12 bases remaining between them. This CDR3 spans 13 amino acids. CDR3 protein: CASSETSTGGYTF. The CDR3 DNA is TGTGCCAGCAGTGAAACGTCCACGGGAGGCTACACCTTC.

CDR3 sequence: CASSFGVLETQYF. In DNA, the CDR3 is TGTGCCAGCAGCTTCGGGGTGTTGGAGACCCAGTACTTC. The chain couples TRBV7-3 to TRBJ2-5, with a possible D match to TRBD2 (5 bases). Germline assignment: CDR1 SGHTA and CDR2 FQGTGA. The CDR3 consists of 13 residues. V lost 3 bases and J 5 bases, leaving 10 bases between the germline ends. Filled out from reference TRBV7-3 and TRBJ2-5, the complete variable domain reads GAGVSQTPSNKVTEKGKYVELRCDPISGHTALYWYRQSLGQGPEFLIYFQGTGAADDSGLPNDRFFAVRPEGSVSTLKIQRTERGDSAVYLCASSFGVLETQYFGPGTRLLVL.

The chain employs TRBV19 and TRBJ1-2, with D perhaps TRBD1 (5 bases). Germline V CDR1 and CDR2: LNHDA, SQIVND (reference sequence). CDR3 length: 15 residues. V was trimmed by 2 bases and J by 4 bases, leaving 14 bases between them. The CDR3 region has the DNA TGTGCCAGTAGTATACGGGGGACGCCCATCTATGGCTACACCTTC. Residues: CASSIRGTPIYGYTF.

The chain carries TRBV2 and TRBJ1-5; D might be TRBD1 (5 bases). The CDR3 loop spans 15 amino acids. Per the germline V gene, CDR1 is SNHLY and CDR2 is FYNNEI. V was shortened by 6 bases and J by 4 bases, with 16 bases between the two germline ends. The CDR3 DNA is TGTGCCAGCAGCTTCTTCAACGGGGGAAATCAGCCCCAGCATTTT. Residues: CASSFFNGGNQPQHF.

This chain connects TRBV9 to TRBJ1-2; D unresolved. The germline V gene has CDR1 SGDLS and CDR2 YYNGEE. Trimming left V 3 bases short and J 8 bases short, with 14 bases between. The CDR3 is 13 residues long. The CDR3 DNA reads TGTGCCAGCAGCGGACGAGGGTCTTGGGGCTACACCTTC. Its translation: CASSGRGSWGYTF.

This clone was counted once. J is TRBJ2-7 and V is TRBV11-2; tentative D call: TRBD1 (6 bases). Per germline, CDR1 SGHAT and CDR2 FQNNGV. V was shortened by 4 bases and J by 0 bases, with 16 bases between the two germline ends. CDR3 length equals 16 residues. This CDR3 reads CASSYTPGTTSYEQYF. In DNA form, the CDR3 reads TGTGCCAGCAGCTACACTCCGGGGACAACCTCCTACGAGCAGTACTTC. Full variable domain (remainder filled in from reference TRBV11-2 and TRBJ2-7): EAGVAQSPRYKIIEKRQSVAFWCNPISGHATLYWYQQILGQGPKLLIQFQNNGVVDDSQLPKDRFSAERLKGVDSTLKIQPAKLEDSAVYLCASSYTPGTTSYEQYFGPGTRLTVT.

CDR3 region: CSVVRGQGSREQYF. CDR3 bases: TGCAGCGTTGTTAGGGGACAGGGGAGCCGCGAGCAGTACTTC. V usage is TRBV29-1 and J usage is TRBJ2-7; 10 bases are shared with TRBD1. CDR3 length: 14 amino acids. J gave up 6 bases and V 4 bases, and 9 bases lay outside the gene matches. CDR1 and CDR2 (germline): SQVTM, ANQGSEA.

The chain employs TRBV2 and TRBJ1-2; D unclear. Trimming removed 2 bases at V and 7 bases at J, with 17 bases between. Germline V CDR1 and CDR2: SNHLY, FYNNEI. The CDR3 has 15 amino acids. CDR3 bases: TGTGCCAGCAGTGAAACCCAGGCACCCTTTCGTGGCTACACCTTC. Its translation is CASSETQAPFRGYTF.

This chain joins TRBV18 and TRBJ1-1; D possibly corresponds to TRBD1 (6 bases). The ends were cut back, 3 bases at V and 3 bases at J, with 14 bases in the middle. Germline CDR1 is KGHSH and CDR2 is LQKENI. The CDR3 length is 15 residues. CDR3 amino acids: CASSPQGNWDTEAFF. The CDR3 bases are TGTGCCAGCTCACCTCAGGGGAATTGGGACACTGAAGCTTTCTTT. The full variable domain, with the rest looked up from reference TRBV18 and TRBJ1-1, is NAGVMQNPRHLVRRRGQEARLRCSPMKGHSHVYWYRQLPEEGLKFMVYLQKENIIDESGMPKERFSAEFPKEGPSILRIQQVVRGDSAAYFCASSPQGNWDTEAFFGQGTRLTVV.